This entry lists 23 T cell receptor beta chains sequenced from one sample in a study of blood T cell repertoires in COVID-19. Repertoires were generated with immunoSEQ multiplex PCR, while TCRdb's copy carries only in-frame clones and drops some. The sample includes 150,000 to 200,000 clones, roughly 80% seen only once; the top ten take under 10%. The sample was peripheral blood. The receptors here all came from an older woman with COVID-19, enrolled during active disease.

The chain carries TRBV15 and TRBJ1-3; the match to TRBD1 covers 7 bases. Germline V gives CDR1 LNHNV, CDR2 YYDKDF (reference sequence). V dropped 9 bases and J dropped 3; count of bases not matched to a gene: 23. The CDR3 spans 19 residues. CDR3 region: CATSPRRTGLYRGGNTIYF. DNA for the CDR3: TGTGCCACTTCTCCGAGGAGGACAGGACTCTACCGAGGTGGAAACACCATATATTTT.

V is TRBV5-1 and J is TRBJ2-1, with 10 positions matching TRBD2. The germline V gene has CDR1 SGHRS and CDR2 YFSETQ. CDR3 size: 17 residues. J was trimmed by 0 bases and V by 2 bases; bases with no gene match: 5. The CDR3 DNA sequence: TGCGCCAGCAGCTTAGGACTAGCGGTAAGCTCCTACAATGAGCAGTTCTTC. This codes for CASSLGLAVSSYNEQFF. Combining the CDR3 with reference TRBV5-1 and TRBJ2-1 gives the whole variable domain KAGVTQTPRYLIKTRGQQVTLSCSPISGHRSVSWYQQTPGQGLQFLFEYFSETQRNKGNFPGRFSGRQFSNSRSEMNVSTLELGDSALYLCASSLGLAVSSYNEQFFGPGTRLTVL.

The gene calls are TRBV3-1 (or the pseudogene TRBV3-2) and TRBJ1-1, with a possible D match to TRBD1 (5 bases). Trimming removed 1 base at V and 2 bases at J, with 26 bases between. The length of the CDR3 is 20 residues. In germline, CDR1 is LGHDT, CDR2 YNNKEL (reference sequence). The CDR3 protein is CASSQGIGRGSVFRNTEAFF. CDR3 DNA sequence: TGTGCCAGCAGCCAAGGTATCGGGAGGGGCAGTGTCTTTAGAAACACTGAAGCTTTCTTT.

This clone has a single count. V usage is TRBV11-2 and J usage is TRBJ2-3, with TRBD2 matching 9 bases. The junction had 10 bases not matched to a gene; V was cut back by 8 bases and J by 1 base. The CDR3 is 16 amino acids. Germline lookup yields CDR1 SGHAT and CDR2 FQNNGV. The CDR3 protein is CASQLAGGRGTDTQYF. For the CDR3, the DNA is TGTGCCAGCCAGTTGGCGGGAGGGAGAGGCACAGATACGCAGTATTTT.

The chain recombines TRBV3-1 (or the pseudogene TRBV3-2) with TRBJ2-2; D may be TRBD2 (5 bases). CDR3 length: 15 amino acids. Trimming left V 1 base short and J 2 bases short, with 8 bases between. Germline-derived CDR1 and CDR2 are LGHDT and YNNKEL (reference sequence). This CDR3 is CASSQGTANTGELFF. In nucleotides, the CDR3 is TGTGCCAGCAGCCAAGGGACTGCTAACACCGGGGAGCTGTTTTTT.

This clone was counted once. The chain couples TRBV5-1 to TRBJ2-1; a weak D match, TRBD2 (5 bases). The ends were cut back, 0 bases at V and 4 bases at J, with 14 bases in the middle. The CDR3 spans 16 residues. CDR1 is SGHRS, CDR2 YFSETQ, per germline. CDR3 region: CASSLEVANHYNEQFF. The CDR3 DNA reads as TGCGCCAGCAGCTTGGAAGTAGCGAACCATTACAATGAGCAGTTCTTC.

The chain carries TRBV7-2 and TRBJ1-1; a possible D gene is TRBD1 (5 bases). The CDR3 length is 11 residues. The V and J ends lost 5 bases and 9 bases respectively, with 10 bases between them. Germline-derived CDR1 and CDR2 are SGHTA and FQGNSA. The DNA of the CDR3 is TGTGCCAGCAGCACGGGACTGAAAGCTTTCTTT. It is translated as CASSTGLKAFF.

V and J are TRBV6-5 and TRBJ2-7; TRBD2 matches 13 bases. J lost 5 bases, V lost 8 bases, and 6 bases had no gene match. The CDR3 is 14 amino acids. Germline loops: CDR1 MNHEY, CDR2 SVGAGI. The CDR3 region is CASGRLAGGHEQYF. CDR3 coding DNA: TGTGCCAGCGGTAGACTAGCGGGAGGCCACGAGCAGTACTTC.

The chain couples TRBV20-1 to TRBJ2-7; the match to TRBD2 covers 8 bases. The trim removed 3 bases at V and 4 bases at J, leaving 8 bases unmatched. The CDR3 totals 14 residues. Germline V CDR1 and CDR2: DFQATT, SNEGSKA (reference sequence). The CDR3 bases are TGCAGTGCTAGTGGACTAGCCAAACAGTACGAGCAGTACTTC. Residues: CSASGLAKQYEQYF.

The V and J genes are TRBV18 and TRBJ2-1; 7 bases fit TRBD2. Germline CDR1 is KGHSH and CDR2 is LQKENI. The trim removed 3 bases at V and 7 bases at J, leaving 12 bases unmatched. The CDR3 consists of 16 residues. The CDR3 loop is CASSPLGAGVPNEQFF. CDR3 bases: TGTGCCAGCTCACCGCTGGGCGCGGGAGTTCCAAATGAGCAGTTCTTC.

The chain couples TRBV3-1 (or the pseudogene TRBV3-2) to TRBJ2-1; a possible D gene is TRBD2 (5 bases). V lost 1 base and J 5 bases, leaving 18 bases between the germline ends. The CDR3 runs to 17 residues. Germline CDR1 LGHDT, CDR2 YNNKEL (reference sequence). CDR3 sequence reads: CASSQVLLGRGDNEQFF. For the CDR3, the DNA is TGTGCCAGCAGCCAAGTTCTTTTGGGGAGAGGAGACAATGAGCAGTTCTTC.

V and J are TRBV24-1 and TRBJ1-2; TRBD1 aligns across 10 bases. The CDR3 contains 16 residues. Germline loops: CDR1 KGHDR, CDR2 SFDVKD. V lost 3 bases and J lost 4; bases outside the gene matches: 7. DNA of the CDR3: TGTGCCACCAGTGATGGAGGGACAGGGGATATCTATGGCTACACCTTC. Its protein product is CATSDGGTGDIYGYTF.

This clone was found a few times. The rearrangement links TRBV7-2 to TRBJ2-4; TRBD1 aligns across 11 bases. Trimming cost V 3 bases and J 8 bases; bases outside gene matches: 12. Germline V CDR1 and CDR2: SGHTA, FQGNSA. CDR3 length: 17 amino acids. The CDR3 loop is CASSLRTGGADGYIQYF. CDR3 in DNA: TGTGCCAGCAGCTTGCGGACAGGGGGCGCAGATGGATACATTCAGTACTTC.

The gene calls are TRBV7-9 and TRBJ1-4, with D tentatively TRBD1 (5 bases). Germline V lookup: CDR1 SEHNR, CDR2 FQNEAQ (reference sequence). The CDR3 is made up of 14 amino acids. V was cut by 3 bases and J by 6 bases, with 11 bases left in between. CDR3 residues: CASSFGGGDEKLFF. The DNA for the CDR3 is TGTGCCAGCAGCTTTGGGGGAGGCGATGAAAAACTGTTTTTT. Drawing the rest from reference TRBV7-9 and TRBJ1-4, the complete variable domain is DTGVSQNPRHKITKRGQNVTFRCDPISEHNRLYWYRQTLGQGPEFLTYFQNEAQLEKSRLLSDRFSAERPKGSFSTLEIQRTEQGDSAMYLCASSFGGGDEKLFFGSGTQLSVL.

Notes on this clone: Other DNA sequences in this sample translate to the same CDR3. V and J are TRBV6-2 or TRBV6-3 and TRBJ1-5, with 7 positions matching TRBD1. CDR1 and CDR2 from the germline V gene are MNHEY and SVGEGT. CDR3 length: 13 residues. V shed 6 bases, J shed 6 bases, and the junction held 5 bases outside the gene matches. In DNA, the CDR3 is TGTGCCAGCAGCAGACAGGGCGGTCAGCCCCAGCATTTT. As protein: CASSRQGGQPQHF.

V is TRBV18 and J is TRBJ1-2; D possibly corresponds to TRBD1 (6 bases). Germline V gene sequence: CDR1 KGHSH, CDR2 LQKENI. Between the trimmed V and J ends, which lost 1 base and 8 bases, there was a span of 11 bases. The CDR3 runs 13 residues. For the CDR3, the DNA is TGTGCCAGCTCACCACAGGGGGAAGTAGGCTACACCTTC. This gives the protein CASSPQGEVGYTF.

The chain recombines TRBV6-2 or TRBV6-3 with TRBJ2-7; TRBD1 is a possible D gene (5 bases). Germline values: CDR1 MNHEY, CDR2 SVGEGT. The CDR3 runs 17 residues. V lost 2 bases to trimming and J lost 1 base, with 18 bases between them. CDR3 nucleotides: TGTGCCAGCAGTTACCCCTCAACACAGGACCGGTCCTACGAGCAGTACTTC. It encodes CASSYPSTQDRSYEQYF.

This chain uses TRBV29-1 with TRBJ2-1, with 12 positions matching TRBD2. J gave up 9 bases and V 4 bases, and 10 bases lay outside the gene matches. The CDR3 runs to 15 residues. The V gene's germline CDR1 is SQVTM and CDR2 ANQGSEA. The CDR3, as DNA: TGCAGCGTTGCCTCACTAGCGGGAGGTCTGAGTGAGCAGTTCTTC. Its translation: CSVASLAGGLSEQFF.

This chain uses TRBV2 with TRBJ2-2; 8 bases are shared with TRBD1. There are 13 residues in the CDR3. With 10 bases clipped from V and 5 bases from J, the junction kept 6 bases outside the gene matches. The germline V gene encodes CDR1 SNHLY and CDR2 FYNNEI. The chain's CDR3 is CATRTGLTGELFF. In DNA, the CDR3 is TGTGCCACCCGGACAGGGTTGACCGGGGAGCTGTTTTTT.

The chain carries TRBV21-1 and TRBJ2-7; TRBD2, the D gene given by the table, was not confirmed from the DNA. TRBV21-1 corresponds to a pseudogene. The CDR3 runs to 17 residues. CDR3 sequence (DNA): TGTGCCAGCACCAGACTAGCGGCGACCCCCACATTCTACGAGCAGTACTTC. It is translated as CASTRLAATPTFYEQYF.

The V gene is TRBV4-1, the J gene TRBJ2-7; 9 bases agree with TRBD1. Trimming at V came to 4 bases and at J to 1 base, leaving 2 bases not matched to a gene. This CDR3 has 14 amino acids. CDR1 is MGHRA and CDR2 is YSYEKL in the germline V gene. CDR3: CASSRDRASYEQYF. The CDR3 DNA reads as TGCGCCAGCAGCCGGGACAGGGCTTCCTACGAGCAGTACTTC.

The chain uses TRBV6-2 or TRBV6-3 and TRBJ2-5; D gene ambiguous. Germline V gene sequence: CDR1 MNHEY, CDR2 SVGEGT. CDR3 length: 14 residues. V lost 5 bases and J 5 bases, leaving 15 bases between the germline ends. CDR3 nucleotide sequence: TGTGCCAGCAGTGTCAGGAATTTTAGGGAGACCCAGTACTTC. As protein: CASSVRNFRETQYF.

CDR3 DNA sequence: TGTGCTTCAATGGGGCAGGACTACGAGCAGTACTTC. Encoded protein: CASMGQDYEQYF. This chain links TRBV28 with TRBJ2-7; a weak D match, TRBD1 (5 bases). The CDR3 spans 12 residues. Germline values: CDR1 MDHEN, CDR2 SYDVKM.